This T cell receptor beta chain emerged from a study of graft-versus-host responses after intestinal transplantation. Responders labeled with CFSE (about 200,000) were plated with about 200,000 irradiated, violet-dye-labeled stimulators. J gave up 4 bases and V 7 bases, and 24 bases lay outside the gene matches. CDR3 length: 21 residues. CDR1 and CDR2 from the germline V gene are MDHEN and SYDVKM. Only in-frame clones appear in the TCRdb table, and some are missing; sequencing was by immunoSEQ multiplex PCR. The repertoire holds about 12,000 clones, around a third seen once, with approximately 3.2% in the top ten. General study results and limits: Subjects displaying graft-donor T cell macrochimerism possessed elevated graft-versus-host to host-versus-graft clonal ratios inside allografts. Recipient marrow held GvH clones, some first seen in ileum or blood.

The sequence came from a human patient who received an intestinal transplant. Specimen: alloreactive CD8+ T cells from a mixed lymphocyte reaction culture, collected before intestinal transplant. Stated subset: CFSE-low proliferating T cells sorted from roughly six-day pre-transplant mixed lymphocyte reaction (GvH or HvG direction). This chain uses TRBV28 with TRBJ2-1; 11 nucleotides agree with TRBD1. CDR3 protein: CASTLACGTGGIKDLYNEQFF. In DNA form, the CDR3 reads TGTGCCAGCACCCTAGCCTGCGGGACAGGGGGTATAAAGGATTTGTACAATGAGCAGTTCTTC.